This T cell receptor beta chain was sequenced during a study of CD8 T cells in Susac syndrome. About this clonotype itself: Its cognate antigen is unknown.

The study sequenced TCR beta in blood CD8+ and CD4+ T cells. The V gene lost 2 bases and the J gene lost 5 bases, with 15 bases spanning the gap. The CDR3 is 16 amino acids. The germline V gene encodes CDR1 SGHAT and CDR2 FQDESV (reference sequence). RNA totalling about 0.5 to 1 ug underwent reverse transcription with random hexamers. Amplification of TCR beta CDR3 by immunoSEQ multiplex PCR spanned 54 Vbeta and 13 Jbeta. TCRdb reprocessed the immunoSEQ multiplex PCR reads via MiXCR and lists one record per CDR3 protein. The table shows about 200,000 distinct CDR3 sequences, with 85% to 95% occurring only once. General study points: The study's TCR sequencing and HLA analysis drew on a certain number of individuals. That number was acknowledged as relatively small.

This sequence was found in a human donor in good health. The genes are TRBV11-1 and TRBJ2-2, with D unclear. Input material: CD4+ T cells from PBMCs. CDR3 protein: CASSLKIAGRTGELFF. DNA for the CDR3: TGTGCCAGCAGCTTAAAAATCGCAGGAAGGACCGGGGAGCTGTTTTTT.